One TCR beta chain is described in this entry. The antigen remains unidentified. The data belong to a study of cytomegalovirus exposure and HLA in healthy donors. The PCR employed 60 Vbeta primers together with 13 Jbeta primers. The repertoire was sequenced with immunoSEQ multiplex PCR; TCRdb's copy has only in-frame clones and lacks some. There are about 160,000 clones in the sample; roughly 85% occur only once, and approximately 0.85% lies in the top ten. Study-wide points: Later analysis placed DRB1 highest and HLA-C lowest in TCR association rates, which differed by HLA locus. It was only CMV serostatus that was available as immune exposure information. Based on reports, TCR beta sequences accurately predicted HLA-A and HLA-B alleles for most subjects.

V was clipped by 7 bases and J by 4 bases; unmatched bases: 8. There are 14 residues in the CDR3. Germline lookup yields CDR1 SNHLY and CDR2 FYNNEI. V gene TRBV2 combines with J gene TRBJ1-2; 8 bases fit TRBD1. The sequenced material came from PBMCs. This TCR derives from a woman aged 30 to 39 in good health and CMV-seronegative. As DNA, the CDR3 is TGTGCCAGCATACCAGGGGGCGGCCCCTATGGCTACACCTTC. Its protein product is CASIPGGGPYGYTF.